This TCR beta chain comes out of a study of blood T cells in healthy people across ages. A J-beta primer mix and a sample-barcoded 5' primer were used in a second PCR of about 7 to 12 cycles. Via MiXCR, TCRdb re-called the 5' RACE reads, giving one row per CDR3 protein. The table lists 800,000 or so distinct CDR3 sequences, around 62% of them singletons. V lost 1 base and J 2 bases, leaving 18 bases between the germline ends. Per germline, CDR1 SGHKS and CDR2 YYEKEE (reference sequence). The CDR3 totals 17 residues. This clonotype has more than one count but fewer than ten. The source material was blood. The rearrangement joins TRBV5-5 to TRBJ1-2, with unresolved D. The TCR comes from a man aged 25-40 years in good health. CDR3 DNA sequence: TGTGCCAGCAGCTTGACGGACCAAAACCCCCGGAACTATGGCTACACCTTC. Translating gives CASSLTDQNPRNYGYTF.